These T cell receptor beta chains were read from a single sample in a study of blood T cell repertoires in COVID-19. Clones were read by immunoSEQ multiplex PCR, and TCRdb kept only the in-frame ones, dropping some. The data show about 300,000 clones, 85% seen once. The specimen sequenced was PBMCs or T cells enriched from blood (not recorded which). These receptors all come from a woman between 50 and 59 years old who had recovered from COVID-19. Both conserved end residues are part of each CDR3. Fields, in order: clone size, V gene, J gene, D gene, CDR3 protein, CDR3 DNA. A D gene is named only where the DNA matches it firmly. Clone size is given for some rows only: seen once, a few or many times, or a class if the clone is expanded.

many	TRBV5-1	TRBJ1-2	TRBD1	CASSFTGANYGYTF	TGCGCCAGCAGCTTTACAGGGGCTAACTATGGCTACACCTTC
-	TRBV7-9	TRBJ2-1	TRBD2	CASSSGLNNEQFF	TGTGCCAGCAGCTCGGGACTAAACAATGAGCAGTTCTTC
-	TRBV6-5	TRBJ1-6	-	CASSPGSYNSPLHF	TGTGCCAGTTCGCCGGGATCCTATAATTCACCCCTCCACTTT
-	TRBV5-6	TRBJ2-3	TRBD2	CASSTVSSGGYTQYF	TGTGCCAGCAGCACAGTCTCTAGCGGGGGTTATACGCAGTATTTT
-	TRBV10-2	TRBJ2-4	-	CASFTGHSPLAKNIQYF	TGCGCCAGTTTTACTGGGCACTCACCCCTAGCCAAAAACATTCAGTACTTC
-	TRBV4-3	TRBJ2-3	TRBD2	CASSQALAGDLTDTQYF	TGCGCCAGCAGCCAAGCTCTAGCGGGAGACCTCACAGATACGCAGTATTTT
-	TRBV6-1	TRBJ1-2	-	CASSEKVGSAYGYTF	TGTGCCAGCAGTGAAAAGGTCGGTAGCGCCTATGGCTACACCTTC
-	TRBV7-9	TRBJ1-2	-	CASSFRIMDGYTF	TGTGCCAGCAGCTTCAGGATAATGGATGGCTACACCTTC
-	TRBV10-3	TRBJ2-2	TRBD1	CAIREGTGTTGELFF	TGTGCCATCAGAGAGGGGACAGGGACCACCGGGGAGCTGTTTTTT
-	TRBV5-1	TRBJ2-7	-	CASSLSQGGKLSYEQYF	TGCGCCAGCAGCTTGAGCCAGGGGGGAAAGCTATCCTACGAGCAGTACTTC
-	TRBV18	TRBJ2-2	-	CASSHSERVSGELFF	TGTGCCAGCTCACACTCCGAGAGGGTTTCCGGGGAGCTGTTTTTT
-	TRBV27	TRBJ2-7	TRBD1	CASSFLSPGGFYEQYF	TGTGCCAGCAGTTTCCTTTCCCCAGGGGGCTTCTACGAGCAGTACTTC
once	TRBV5-1	TRBJ2-5	TRBD2	CASSLEALAGGHQETQYF	TGCGCCAGCAGCTTGGAGGCCCTGGCGGGGGGCCACCAAGAGACCCAGTACTTC
-	TRBV7-8	TRBJ2-5	TRBD1	CASSSGDRGRKQGTQYF	TGTGCCAGCAGCTCGGGGGACAGGGGGCGAAAACAGGGAACCCAGTACTTC
-	TRBV28	TRBJ1-1	TRBD1	CASSLGQGKAFF	TGTGCCAGCAGTTTAGGACAGGGGAAAGCTTTCTTT
-	TRBV6-1	TRBJ1-2	-	CASSEMAGVGYTF	TGTGCCAGCAGTGAAATGGCAGGGGTTGGCTACACCTTC
-	TRBV29-1	TRBJ1-2	-	CSVEDPAGALYGYTF	TGCAGCGTTGAAGATCCGGCAGGGGCTCTATATGGCTACACCTTC
once	TRBV20-1	TRBJ2-7	-	CSASSGSVVSEQYF	TGCAGTGCTAGTTCTGGTAGTGTAGTTTCCGAGCAGTACTTC
few	TRBV19	TRBJ2-2	TRBD2	CASSLRGALNTGELFF	TGTGCCAGTAGCCTGCGGGGGGCCCTAAACACCGGGGAGCTGTTTTTT
-	TRBV7-9	TRBJ2-3	TRBD2	CASSSRTSGEGDTQYF	TGTGCCAGCAGCTCAAGGACTAGCGGGGAAGGGGATACGCAGTATTTT
-	TRBV5-4	TRBJ2-1	-	CAGGVGADEQFF	TGTGCCGGCGGTGTGGGGGCGGATGAGCAGTTCTTC
few	TRBV9	TRBJ2-7	TRBD2	CASSLGLDGRYEQYF	TGTGCCAGCAGCCTGGGACTAGATGGGCGCTACGAGCAGTACTTC
-	TRBV7-9	TRBJ2-1	TRBD1	CASSPQGSSYNEQFF	TGTGCCAGCAGTCCACAGGGGAGCTCCTACAATGAGCAGTTCTTC
-	TRBV19	TRBJ1-5	-	CASSMSSQGNQPQHF	TGTGCCAGTAGTATGTCCAGCCAGGGCAATCAGCCCCAGCATTTT
-	TRBV6-5	TRBJ2-3	TRBD2	CASSKTSGSLDTQYF	TGTGCCAGCAGCAAGACTAGCGGGAGCCTAGATACGCAGTATTTT
-	TRBV5-1	TRBJ2-5	TRBD2	CASSSGAGGGETQYF	TGCGCCAGCAGCTCCGGAGCGGGGGGTGGGGAGACCCAGTACTTC
-	TRBV5-6	TRBJ2-1	-	CASSLQMGQGLYNEQFF	TGTGCCAGCAGCTTGCAGATGGGGCAGGGCCTCTACAATGAGCAGTTCTTC
few	TRBV7-2	TRBJ1-5	-	CASSFTGSHQPQHF	TGTGCCAGCAGCTTCACAGGGAGTCATCAGCCCCAGCATTTT
-	TRBV3-1/TRBV3-2	TRBJ2-7	TRBD1	CASSQGTGVRPQYF	TGTGCCAGCAGCCAGGGGACAGGTGTACGTCCGCAGTACTTC
-	TRBV27	TRBJ2-5	-	CASSLFGGFAETQYF	TGTGCCAGCAGTTTATTCGGGGGATTCGCAGAGACCCAGTACTTC
-	TRBV7-9	TRBJ2-2	TRBD1	CASSLGQLGTGELFF	TGTGCCAGCAGCTTGGGACAGTTGGGCACCGGGGAGCTGTTTTTT
-	TRBV6-6	TRBJ1-2	TRBD1	CASSYGQGADGNGYTF	TGTGCCAGCAGTTACGGACAGGGAGCGGATGGAAATGGCTACACCTTC
-	TRBV7-2	TRBJ2-1	TRBD2	CASSLVAGGNEQFF	TGTGCCAGCAGCTTAGTGGCGGGGGGCAATGAGCAGTTCTTC
-	TRBV30	TRBJ1-2	-	CAWIGTYYGYTF	TGTGCCTGGATCGGGACTTACTATGGCTACACCTTC
once	TRBV9	TRBJ2-7	-	CASSVGLGDSYEQYF	TGTGCCAGCAGCGTCGGGTTGGGAGATTCCTACGAGCAGTACTTC
few	TRBV5-1	TRBJ1-4	-	CASSSRGKDEKLFF	TGCGCCAGCAGCTCCAGGGGAAAGGATGAAAAACTGTTTTTT
-	TRBV5-5	TRBJ2-1	-	CASSSLRVSYNEQFF	TGTGCCAGCAGCTCTCTCAGGGTCTCCTACAATGAGCAGTTCTTC
-	TRBV29-1	TRBJ2-3	-	CSVGGVPTDTQYF	TGCAGCGTTGGGGGGGTCCCGACAGATACGCAGTATTTT
-	TRBV6-5	TRBJ1-5	-	CASRNRNSNQPQHF	TGTGCCAGCAGAAACAGGAATAGCAATCAGCCCCAGCATTTT
-	TRBV4-2	TRBJ2-7	TRBD2	CASSQGLAETYEQYF	TGTGCCAGCAGCCAAGGGCTAGCGGAGACCTACGAGCAGTACTTC
-	TRBV28	TRBJ2-2	-	CASSRGARNTGELFF	TGTGCCAGCAGTCGGGGGGCCCGAAACACCGGGGAGCTGTTTTTT
-	TRBV2	TRBJ2-7	TRBD1	CASRSFGQGNEQYF	TGTGCCAGCAGGTCTTTCGGACAGGGCAACGAGCAGTACTTC